This TCR beta chain was captured by sequencing in a study of cytomegalovirus exposure and HLA in healthy donors. Whole-study results and caveats: Among CMV-associated TCR beta chains, most appeared HLA-restricted in a later analysis. In a later analysis, across HLA loci, associated TCR counts were highest for DRB1, lowest for HLA-C. Associated with cytomegalovirus, according to the listing, were some 180 TCR beta chains.

Looked up from germline, CDR1 is MDHEN and CDR2 is SYDVKM. CDR3 size: 13 residues. Trimming took 6 bases from V and 2 from J; bases not matched to a gene: 3. About this clone: Its cognate antigen is unknown.

The PCR ran on 60 Vbeta and 13 Jbeta primers. Assay: immunoSEQ multiplex PCR; the TCRdb copy retains only in-frame clones and omits some. The sample records some 130,000 clones, about 80% being singletons. This receptor was taken from a young man in good health and CMV-seronegative. The material sequenced was PBMCs. The chain recombines TRBV28 with TRBJ2-5, with 7 bases matching TRBD1. The CDR3 DNA follows: TGTGCCAGCAGGCCGGGACAGCAAGAGACCCAGTACTTC. It codes for CASRPGQQETQYF.